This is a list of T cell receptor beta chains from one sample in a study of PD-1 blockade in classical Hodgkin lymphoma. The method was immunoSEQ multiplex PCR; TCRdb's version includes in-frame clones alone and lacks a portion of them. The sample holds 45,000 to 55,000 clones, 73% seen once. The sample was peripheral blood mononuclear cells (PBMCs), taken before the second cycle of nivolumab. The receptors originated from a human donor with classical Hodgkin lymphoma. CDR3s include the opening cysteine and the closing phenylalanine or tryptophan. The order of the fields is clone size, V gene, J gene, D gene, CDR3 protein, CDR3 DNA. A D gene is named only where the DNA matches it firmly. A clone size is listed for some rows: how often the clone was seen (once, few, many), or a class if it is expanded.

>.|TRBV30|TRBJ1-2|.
CAWSLMVGTGGYTF
TGTGCCTGGAGTCTGATGGTAGGGACGGGGGGCTACACCTTC
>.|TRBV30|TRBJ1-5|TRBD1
CAWSEGTVNQPQHF
TGTGCCTGGAGTGAAGGGACAGTTAATCAGCCCCAGCATTTT
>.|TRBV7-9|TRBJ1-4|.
CASSLIPATNEKLFF
TGTGCCAGCAGCTTAATCCCCGCAACTAATGAAAAACTGTTTTTT
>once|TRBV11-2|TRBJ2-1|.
CASSSRQDGNEQFF
TGTGCCAGCAGCTCCCGACAGGATGGAAATGAGCAGTTCTTC
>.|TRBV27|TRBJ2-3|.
CASSFEGSTDTQYF
TGTGCCAGCAGTTTTGAAGGTAGCACAGATACGCAGTATTTT
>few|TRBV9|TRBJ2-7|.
CASSVVPAAAYEQYF
TGTGCCAGCAGCGTAGTTCCAGCCGCCGCCTACGAGCAGTACTTC
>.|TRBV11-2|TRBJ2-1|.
CASSQGDRNEQFF
TGTGCCAGCAGCCAGGGCGACCGCAATGAGCAGTTCTTC
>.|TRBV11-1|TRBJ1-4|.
CASSLRAGAANEKLFF
TGTGCCAGCAGCTTGCGGGCGGGCGCAGCTAATGAAAAACTGTTTTTT
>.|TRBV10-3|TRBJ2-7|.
CASSEQGLSSYEQYF
TGTGCCAGCAGTGAACAGGGACTGAGCTCCTACGAGCAGTACTTC
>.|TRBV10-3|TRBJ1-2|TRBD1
CAISERGRVYTF
TGTGCCATCAGTGAGAGGGGGCGCGTCTACACCTTC
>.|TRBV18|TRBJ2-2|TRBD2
CASTRLAGETGELFF
TGTGCCAGCACCCGACTAGCGGGAGAAACCGGGGAGCTGTTTTTT
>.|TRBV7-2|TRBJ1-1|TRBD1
CASSPQGDRGRNTEAFF
TGTGCCAGCAGCCCCCAGGGGGACAGGGGGAGGAACACTGAAGCTTTCTTT
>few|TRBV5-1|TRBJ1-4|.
CASSLGKGGLELVNEKLFF
TGCGCCAGCAGCTTGGGCAAAGGAGGACTGGAACTGGTTAATGAAAAACTGTTTTTT
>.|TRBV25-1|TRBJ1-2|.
CASSGGLEGYTF
TGTGCCAGCAGTGGGGGTTTAGAGGGCTACACCTTC
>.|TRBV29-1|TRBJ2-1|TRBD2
CSVGTSGSHNEQFF
TGCAGCGTCGGGACTAGCGGGTCCCACAATGAGCAGTTCTTC
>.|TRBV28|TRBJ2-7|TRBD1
CASSSYTGGHEQYF
TGTGCCAGCAGCTCGTACACAGGGGGCCACGAGCAGTACTTC
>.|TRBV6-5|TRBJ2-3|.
CASSPQSTDTQYF
TGTGCCAGCAGTCCCCAATCCACAGATACGCAGTATTTT
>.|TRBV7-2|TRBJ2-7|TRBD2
CASRPSGPYEQYF
TGTGCCAGCAGGCCTAGCGGGCCGTACGAGCAGTACTTC
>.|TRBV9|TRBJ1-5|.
CASSVATRGKGPQHF
TGTGCCAGCAGCGTAGCTACAAGGGGTAAGGGGCCCCAGCATTTT